The 11 T cell receptor beta chains below all came from one sample that was sequenced in a study of tumor-infiltrating lymphocytes in primary liver carcinoma. The tissue used was unsorted bulk material of 20-30 mg. RNA and DNA were co-extracted from it with the AllPrep DNA/RNA mini kit. A constant-region primer served to make TCR beta cDNA from roughly 500 ng total RNA. Libraries for TCR beta were built through three nested multiplex PCR rounds, which together made up a slightly modified ARM-PCR procedure. Each of the first two PCR rounds ran approximately 11 cycles with TRBV1-TRBV30 forward and C-beta reverse primers. TCRdb re-called the multiplex PCR reads with MiXCR, one entry per CDR3 protein. The table has 100,000 or so distinct CDR3 sequences, about 67% seen once. Sequencing was carried out using liver tumor tissue from sampling region 2. Subset described: tumor region T2, inferior pole. Receptor source: a woman in her fifties or sixties with primary liver carcinoma and hepatitis B virus infection.

The V and J genes are TRBV12-3 or TRBV12-4 and TRBJ2-7; 9 positions match TRBD2. The ends lost 7 bases at V and 4 bases at J; junction bases unmatched: 20. This CDR3 region has 18 residues. For the CDR3, the DNA is TGTGCCAGCACTTTCAGAAGGACTAGCGAGAGGGTTTCATACGAGCAGTACTTC. Its protein is CASTFRRTSERVSYEQYF.

This clonotype was observed a handful of times. The CDR3 protein is CASSLGRGGRETQYF. As DNA, the CDR3 is TGTGCCAGCAGCTTAGGTAGAGGGGGCAGAGAGACCCAGTACTTC. This chain links TRBV11-3 with TRBJ2-5; 7 nucleotides match TRBD1. The junction had 6 bases not matched to a gene; V was cut back by 1 base and J by 4 bases. CDR3 size: 15 residues. Germline CDR1 reads SGHNT; CDR2 reads YENEEA.

Comment on this clonotype: This may come from a read error, since a much larger clone is one base off. The chain joins TRBV5-1 to TRBJ1-2; D might be TRBD1 (5 bases). The CDR3 has 14 amino acids. The V end lost 0 bases, the J end lost 8 bases, and 14 bases lay between the germline ends. Germline CDR1 and CDR2: SGHRS and YFSETQ. CDR3 in amino acids: CASSLAGGTGGYTF. In nucleotides, the CDR3 is TGCGCCAGCAGCTTGGCCGGAGGGACGGGGGGCTACACCTTC.

This clonotype was detected many times. The chain joins TRBV14 to TRBJ2-2, with 11 positions matching TRBD2. The CDR3 is 15 residues long. CDR1 SGHDN and CDR2 FVKESK come from the germline V gene. The V and J ends lost 3 bases and 4 bases, in that order; junction bases with no gene match: 1. In DNA, the CDR3 is TGTGCCAGCAGCCACGGACTAGCGGGCACCGGGGAGCTGTTTTTT. Its protein is CASSHGLAGTGELFF.

Details on this clonotype: Relative to the germline gene, one junction end is altered; a read error may explain this. The chain couples TRBV14 to TRBJ1-1, with a tentative D call TRBD1 (5 bases). The CDR3 totals 14 residues. Germline V gives CDR1 SGHDN, CDR2 FVKESK. CDR3 in DNA: TGTGCCGGCAGCCAAGAGGGGTCGTGGGCTGAGGCTTTCTTT. It translates to CAGSQEGSWAEAFF.

Concerning this clonotype itself: One junction end does not reproduce the germline sequence, and a read error may be involved. The J gene is TRBJ2-7, the V gene TRBV11-2, with 7 bases lining up with TRBD2. The CDR3 loop spans 16 amino acids. CDR1 and CDR2 from the germline V gene are SGHAT and FQNNGV. This CDR3 is CASTTPGWEASGEHYF. The CDR3 DNA is TGTGCCAGCACGACTCCTGGGTGGGAGGCAAGCGGGGAGCACTACTTC. Full variable domain (outside the CDR3, taken from reference TRBV11-2 and TRBJ2-7): EAGVAQSPRYKIIEKRQSVAFWCNPISGHATLYWYQQILGQGPKLLIQFQNNGVVDDSQLPKDRFSAERLKGVDSTLKIQPAKLEDSAVYLCASTTPGWEASGEHYFGPGTRLTVT.

Concerning this clonotype: The junction does not match germline at one end; this may be a read error. The rearrangement joins TRBV5-5 to TRBJ2-7; the D gene is possibly TRBD2 (5 bases). CDR3 size: 15 residues. Germline V lookup: CDR1 SGHKS, CDR2 YYEKEE (reference sequence). The CDR3 DNA reads as TGTGTCAGCAGCTTGGCGTCCGGAACAGACTACGGGCAGTACTTC. Protein sequence: CVSSLASGTDYGQYF.

Of note for this clonotype: A much bigger clone sits one base away, suggesting this may be a read error. The rearrangement links TRBV28 to TRBJ1-6; D remains ambiguous. The germline V gene has CDR1 MDHEN and CDR2 SYDVKM. CDR3 length equals 12 residues. The CDR3 sequence is CASLQRDSPFHF. For the CDR3, the DNA is TGTGCCAGCCTTCAACGGGATTCACCCTTCCACTTT.

Note on this clonotype: At one end the junction does not follow the germline gene, possibly because of a read error. The chain joins TRBV11-2 to TRBJ2-4; 10 positions match TRBD2. This CDR3 spans 18 amino acids. In germline, CDR1 is SGHAT, CDR2 FQNNGV. CDR3 amino acids: CASSFGASGSNDKKIQYF. The CDR3 bases are TGTGCCAGCAGCTTCGGGGCTAGCGGGAGTAACGACAAAAAGATTCAGTACTTC.

As concerns this clonotype: A read error is likely, as this CDR3 ends without the conserved phenylalanine or tryptophan. CDR3 nucleotide sequence: TGCGTCAGCAGCCAAGATGGGCAGGGGGCGAGGGTGGACACTGAAGCTTTCTAT. Translating it yields CVSSQDGQGARVDTEAFY. The chain links TRBV4-1 to TRBJ1-1, with 8 bases fitting TRBD1. The V gene's germline CDR1 is MGHRA and CDR2 YSYEKL. This CDR3 region has 18 residues.

Turning to this clonotype: The conserved final phenylalanine or tryptophan is absent from the CDR3, which likely points to a read error. The genes are TRBV29-1 and TRBJ2-3; 7 bases match TRBD2. The germline V gene has CDR1 SQVTM and CDR2 ANQGSEA. CDR3 length: 15 residues. The CDR3 DNA follows: TGCAGCGTGGGGCTAGCGGAGTCTAGCACAGACACGCAGTATCTT. Protein product: CSVGLAESSTDTQYL.